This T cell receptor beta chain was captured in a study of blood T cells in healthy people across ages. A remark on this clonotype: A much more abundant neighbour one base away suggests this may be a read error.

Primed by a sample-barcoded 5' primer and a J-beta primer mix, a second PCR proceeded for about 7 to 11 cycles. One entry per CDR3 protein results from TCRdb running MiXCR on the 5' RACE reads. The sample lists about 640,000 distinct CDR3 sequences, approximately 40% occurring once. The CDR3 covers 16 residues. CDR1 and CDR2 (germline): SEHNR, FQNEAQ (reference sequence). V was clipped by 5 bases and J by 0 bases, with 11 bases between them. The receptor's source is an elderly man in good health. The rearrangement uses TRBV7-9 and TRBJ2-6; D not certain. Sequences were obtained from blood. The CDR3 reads CASSPPSLSGANVLTF. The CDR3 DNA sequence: TGTGCCAGCAGCCCTCCGTCTCTCTCTGGGGCCAACGTCCTGACTTTC.